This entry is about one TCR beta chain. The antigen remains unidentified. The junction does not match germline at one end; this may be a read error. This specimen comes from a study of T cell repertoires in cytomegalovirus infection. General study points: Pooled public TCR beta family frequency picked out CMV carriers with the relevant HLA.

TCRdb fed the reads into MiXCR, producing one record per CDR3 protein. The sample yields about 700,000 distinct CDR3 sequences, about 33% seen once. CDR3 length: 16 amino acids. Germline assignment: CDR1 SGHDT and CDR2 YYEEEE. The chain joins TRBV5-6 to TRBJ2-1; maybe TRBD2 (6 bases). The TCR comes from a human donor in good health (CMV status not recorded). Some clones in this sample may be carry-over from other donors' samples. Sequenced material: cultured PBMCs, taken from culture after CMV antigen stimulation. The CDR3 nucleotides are TGTCCCAGCAGCTTGGCGGGTAGCGGCTCCTACAATGAGCAGTTCTTC. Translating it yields CPSSLAGSGSYNEQFF.